The T cell receptor beta chain described here comes from a study of shared clonotypes between healthy human individuals. The replicate PCRs on unsorted PBMC were given approximately 300 ng DNA, which is about 30,000 T cell genomes. This table comes from immunoSEQ multiplex PCR, and its TCRdb copy is limited to in-frame clones, with some not included. The sample lists some 490,000 clones; around 73% were seen once. With 6 bases removed from V and 1 base from J, the gap between germline ends came to 9 bases. This CDR3 comprises 13 residues. Per germline, CDR1 MNHNY and CDR2 SVGAGI (reference sequence).

The receptor comes from a woman in her forties in good health. Some clones in this sample may be carry-over from other donors' samples. This chain joins TRBV6-6 and TRBJ1-1, with D maybe TRBD1 (5 bases). The sample comprised PBMCs. The CDR3 DNA sequence: TGTGCCAGCAGACGAACAGGGAACACTGAAGCTTTCTTT. This codes for CASRRTGNTEAFF.